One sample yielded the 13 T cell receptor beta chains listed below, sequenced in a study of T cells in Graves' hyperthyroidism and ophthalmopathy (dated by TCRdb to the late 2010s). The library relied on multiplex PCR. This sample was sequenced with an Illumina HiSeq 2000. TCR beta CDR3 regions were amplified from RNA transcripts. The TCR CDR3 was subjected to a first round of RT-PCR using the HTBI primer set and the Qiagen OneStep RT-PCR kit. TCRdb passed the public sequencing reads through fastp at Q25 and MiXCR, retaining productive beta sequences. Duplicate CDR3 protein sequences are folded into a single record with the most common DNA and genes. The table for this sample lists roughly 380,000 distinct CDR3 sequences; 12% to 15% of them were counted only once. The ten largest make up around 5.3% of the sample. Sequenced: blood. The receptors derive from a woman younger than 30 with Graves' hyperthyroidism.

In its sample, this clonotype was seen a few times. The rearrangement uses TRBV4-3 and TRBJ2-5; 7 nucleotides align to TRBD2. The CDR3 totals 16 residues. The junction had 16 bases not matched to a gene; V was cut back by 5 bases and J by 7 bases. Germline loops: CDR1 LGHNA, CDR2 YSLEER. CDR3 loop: CASSARSGTNAGTQYF. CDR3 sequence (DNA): TGCGCCAGCAGCGCCCGCAGCGGGACTAACGCCGGGACCCAGTACTTC.

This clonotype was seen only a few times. This chain's CDR3 is CASSVEALVYNEQFF. CDR3 nucleotides: TGTGCCAGCAGCGTAGAGGCGCTAGTCTACAATGAGCAGTTCTTC. The chain links TRBV9 to TRBJ2-1; D call uncertain. CDR1 is SGDLS and CDR2 is YYNGEE in the germline V gene. V gave up 0 bases and J gave up 3 bases, with 10 bases separating them. The CDR3 covers 15 residues.

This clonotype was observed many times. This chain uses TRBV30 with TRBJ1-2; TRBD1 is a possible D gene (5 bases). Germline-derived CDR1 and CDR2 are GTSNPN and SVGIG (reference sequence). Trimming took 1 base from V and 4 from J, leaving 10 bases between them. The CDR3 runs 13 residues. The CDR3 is CAWSGQTLYGYTF. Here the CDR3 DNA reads TGTGCCTGGAGTGGACAGACCCTCTATGGCTACACCTTC.

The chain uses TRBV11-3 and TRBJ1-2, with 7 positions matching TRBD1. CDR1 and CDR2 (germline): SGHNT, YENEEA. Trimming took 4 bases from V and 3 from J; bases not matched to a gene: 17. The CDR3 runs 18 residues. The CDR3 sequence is CASSSYRQGSCLYYGYTF. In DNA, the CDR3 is TGTGCCAGCAGCTCTTACAGACAGGGCTCTTGTCTCTACTATGGCTACACCTTC.

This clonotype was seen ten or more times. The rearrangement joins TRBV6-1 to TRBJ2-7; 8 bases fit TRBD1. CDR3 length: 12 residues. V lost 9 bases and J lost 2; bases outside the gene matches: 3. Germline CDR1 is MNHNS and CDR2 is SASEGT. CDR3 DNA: TGTGCCAGTGACAGGGGTACCTACGAGCAGTACTTC. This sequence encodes CASDRGTYEQYF.

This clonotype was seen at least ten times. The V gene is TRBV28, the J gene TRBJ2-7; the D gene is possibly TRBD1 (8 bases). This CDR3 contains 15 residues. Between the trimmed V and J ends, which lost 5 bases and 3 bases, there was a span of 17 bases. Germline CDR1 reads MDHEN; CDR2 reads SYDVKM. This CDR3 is CASSSGAGGFYEQYF. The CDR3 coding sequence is TGTGCCAGCAGTAGCGGGGCAGGGGGCTTCTACGAGCAGTACTTC.

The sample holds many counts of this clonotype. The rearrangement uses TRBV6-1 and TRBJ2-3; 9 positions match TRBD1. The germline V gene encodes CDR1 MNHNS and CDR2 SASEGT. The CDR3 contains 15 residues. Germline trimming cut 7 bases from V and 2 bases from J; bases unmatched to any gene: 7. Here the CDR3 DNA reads TGTGCCAGCACAGAGGGACAGGGACACACAGATACGCAGTATTTT. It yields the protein CASTEGQGHTDTQYF.

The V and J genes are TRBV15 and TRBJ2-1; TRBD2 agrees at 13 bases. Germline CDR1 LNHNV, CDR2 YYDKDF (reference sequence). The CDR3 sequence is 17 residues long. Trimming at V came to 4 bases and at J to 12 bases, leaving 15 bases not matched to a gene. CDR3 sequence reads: CATSKRTSGSKNVRQFF. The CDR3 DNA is TGTGCCACCAGCAAACGGACTAGCGGGAGTAAAAATGTTCGGCAGTTCTTC. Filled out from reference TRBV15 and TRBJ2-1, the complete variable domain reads DAMVIQNPRYQVTQFGKPVTLSCSQTLNHNVMYWYQQKSSQAPKLLFHYYDKDFNNEADTPDNFQSRRPNTSFCFLDIRSPGLGDTAMYLCATSKRTSGSKNVRQFFGPGTRLTVL.

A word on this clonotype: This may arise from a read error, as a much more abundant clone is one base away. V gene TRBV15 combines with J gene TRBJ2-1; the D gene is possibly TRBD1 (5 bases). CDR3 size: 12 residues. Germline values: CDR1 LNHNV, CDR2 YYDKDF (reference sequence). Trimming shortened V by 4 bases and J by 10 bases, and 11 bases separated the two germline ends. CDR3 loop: CATSNRLSEQFF. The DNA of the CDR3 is TGTGCCACCAGCAACAGGTTGAGCGAGCAGTTCTTC.

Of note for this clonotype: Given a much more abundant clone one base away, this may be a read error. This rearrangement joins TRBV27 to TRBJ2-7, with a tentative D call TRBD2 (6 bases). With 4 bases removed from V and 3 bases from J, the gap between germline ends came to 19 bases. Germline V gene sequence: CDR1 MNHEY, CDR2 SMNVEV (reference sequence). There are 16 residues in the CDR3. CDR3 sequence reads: CASSSRGGGSYYEQYF. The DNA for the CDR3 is TGTGCCAGCAGTTCACGGGGTGGGGGGTCCTACTACGAGCAGTACTTC.

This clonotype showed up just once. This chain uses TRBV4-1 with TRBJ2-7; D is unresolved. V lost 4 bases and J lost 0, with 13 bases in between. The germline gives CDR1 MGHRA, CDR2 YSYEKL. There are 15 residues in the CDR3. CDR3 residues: CASSPTDVSSYEQYF. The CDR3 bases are TGCGCCAGCAGCCCGACGGACGTCAGCTCCTACGAGCAGTACTTC.

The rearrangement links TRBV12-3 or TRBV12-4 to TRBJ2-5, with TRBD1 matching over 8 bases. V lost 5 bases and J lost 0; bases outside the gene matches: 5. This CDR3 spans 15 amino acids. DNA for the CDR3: TGTGCCAGCAGTCCAACAGGGGGTAACCAAGAGACCCAGTACTTC. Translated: CASSPTGGNQETQYF.

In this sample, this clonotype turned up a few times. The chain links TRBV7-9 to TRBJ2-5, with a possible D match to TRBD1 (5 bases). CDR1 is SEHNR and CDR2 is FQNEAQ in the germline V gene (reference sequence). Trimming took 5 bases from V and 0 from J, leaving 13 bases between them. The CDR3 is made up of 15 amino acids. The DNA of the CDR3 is TGTGCCAGCAGCCGTGACCAGGGCTACCAAGAGACCCAGTACTTC. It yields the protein CASSRDQGYQETQYF.